These T cell receptor beta chains were read from a single sample in a study of vaccination and CD4 T cells after COVID-19. Their cognate antigens are unknown. TCRdb redid the calling of the PCR reads with MiXCR, one entry per CDR3 protein. Of almost 20,000 distinct CDR3 sequences in the sample, 47% were seen once. Material: CD4+ T cells from blood, cultured in vitro, obtained before SARS-CoV-2 vaccination. The source is a human donor who had recovered from COVID-19. Each CDR3 is given with its conserved first and last residue. D genes are given only for firm matches. Size is omitted from some rows. Given values are once, few, many or a class for expanded clones.

j_gene | abundance | v_gene | d_gene | CDR3aa | CDR3nt
TRBJ1-6 | - | TRBV27 | - | CASSSGGYSPLHF | TGTGCCAGTTCCTCGGGAGGTTATTCACCCCTCCACTTT
TRBJ2-1 | once | TRBV19 | - | CASSTERATYNEQFF | TGTGCCAGTAGCACCGAGCGGGCTACTTACAATGAGCAGTTCTTC
TRBJ1-5 | few | TRBV6-2/TRBV6-3 | - | CASSPLGTGNQPQHF | TGTGCCAGCAGTCCTCTCGGGACGGGGAATCAGCCCCAGCATTTT
TRBJ1-5 | few | TRBV6-5 | - | CASSYSGQGPWEGPQHF | TGTGCCAGCAGTTACTCAGGTCAGGGGCCCTGGGAGGGGCCCCAGCATTTT
TRBJ1-1 | - | TRBV20-1 | - | CSARVHGLNTEAFF | TGCAGTGCTAGAGTCCACGGACTGAACACTGAAGCTTTCTTT
TRBJ1-1 | once | TRBV2 | - | CASSEIRVGGTEAFF | TGTGCCAGCAGTGAAATCCGTGTGGGGGGCACTGAAGCTTTCTTT
TRBJ1-2 | - | TRBV7-2 | TRBD1 | CASSLDGTGVAYGYTF | TGTGCCAGCAGCTTAGATGGGACAGGGGTGGCCTATGGCTACACCTTC
TRBJ1-2 | - | TRBV19 | - | CASSTRRGPNRDYGYTF | TGTGCCAGTAGTACACGACGGGGTCCTAACCGGGACTATGGCTACACCTTC
TRBJ1-1 | once | TRBV5-4 | - | CASSHDQGPREAFF | TGTGCCAGCAGCCACGATCAGGGGCCGAGGGAAGCTTTCTTT
TRBJ2-1 | - | TRBV6-5 | - | CASSYSGASMDEQFF | TGTGCCAGCAGTTACTCCGGGGCCTCCATGGATGAGCAGTTCTTC
TRBJ2-1 | - | TRBV21-1 | - | CASSKGLRTGLYNEQFF | TGTGCCAGCAGCAAAGGCTTGAGGACAGGGCTCTACAATGAGCAGTTCTTC
TRBJ1-6 | few | TRBV30 | TRBD1 | CAWSVQGSSPLHF | TGTGCCTGGAGTGTACAGGGGTCTTCACCCCTCCACTTT
TRBJ1-1 | - | TRBV28 | - | CASRRGGGKIYTEAFF | TGTGCCAGCAGACGAGGGGGAGGGAAGATCTACACTGAAGCTTTCTTT
TRBJ2-5 | - | TRBV20-1 | TRBD1 | CSASGTGAITVQETQYF | TGCAGTGCTAGTGGTACAGGGGCAATAACAGTTCAAGAGACCCAGTACTTC
TRBJ2-1 | once | TRBV4-1 | - | CASSSRRNEQFF | TGCGCCAGCAGCTCTAGGAGGAATGAGCAGTTCTTC
TRBJ1-5 | few | TRBV28 | TRBD1 | CASSPDRTGSVNQPQHF | TGTGCCAGCAGCCCGGATCGGACAGGATCTGTCAATCAGCCCCAGCATTTT
TRBJ2-3 | few | TRBV6-2/TRBV6-3 | - | CASSTADTQYF | TGTGCCAGCAGTACTGCAGATACGCAGTATTTT
TRBJ1-1 | - | TRBV7-9 | - | CASSLVGGVGTEAFF | TGTGCCAGCAGCTTAGTTGGGGGAGTGGGGACTGAAGCTTTCTTT
TRBJ2-2 | - | TRBV4-3 | - | CASSPHLALNTGELFF | TGCGCCAGCAGCCCCCACCTAGCGCTTAACACCGGGGAGCTGTTTTTT
TRBJ1-2 | - | TRBV2 | - | CASSVGRGSYGYTF | TGTGCCAGCAGTGTTGGCAGGGGCTCCTATGGCTACACCTTC
TRBJ2-1 | - | TRBV7-3 | - | CASSLWQGHNEQFF | TGTGCCAGCAGCTTATGGCAGGGCCACAATGAGCAGTTCTTC
TRBJ2-7 | - | TRBV5-6 | TRBD2 | CASSLGGTSGPRTF | TGTGCCAGCAGCTTGGGGGGGACTAGCGGCCCCCGTACATTC
TRBJ2-3 | - | TRBV24-1 | TRBD2 | CATGSGGSTDTQYF | TGTGCCACCGGAAGCGGGGGGAGCACAGATACGCAGTATTTT
TRBJ2-3 | - | TRBV7-2 | - | CASSLGIREWWADTQYF | TGTGCCAGCAGCTTAGGGATCCGGGAATGGTGGGCAGATACGCAGTATTTT
TRBJ2-7 | - | TRBV7-9 | TRBD2 | CASSLAGLAGGHAYEQYF | TGTGCCAGCAGCTTAGCAGGTCTAGCGGGAGGCCATGCCTACGAGCAGTACTTC
TRBJ2-7 | - | TRBV20-1 | - | CSARGATYEQYF | TGCAGTGCTAGAGGCGCAACCTACGAGCAGTACTTC
TRBJ1-5 | few | TRBV19 | TRBD1 | CASIDRGLRSNQPQHF | TGTGCCAGTATAGACAGGGGGCTGAGAAGCAATCAGCCCCAGCATTTT
TRBJ1-2 | - | TRBV5-1 | - | CASSLVATANYGYTF | TGCGCCAGCAGCTTGGTGGCGACGGCGAACTATGGCTACACCTTC
TRBJ2-2 | - | TRBV6-1 | TRBD2 | CASSRGASGGNTGELFF | TGTGCCAGCAGCCGGGGGGCTAGCGGGGGGAACACCGGGGAGCTGTTTTTT
TRBJ1-2 | - | TRBV5-4 | TRBD1 | CASSRKTGDYGYTF | TGTGCCAGCAGCCGGAAAACAGGGGACTATGGCTACACCTTC
TRBJ2-7 | - | TRBV20-1 | TRBD2 | CSAEGLAGKSIYEQYF | TGCAGTGCTGAGGGACTAGCGGGCAAAAGCATCTACGAGCAGTACTTC
TRBJ1-5 | - | TRBV6-5 | TRBD1 | CASSSNRGRSNQPQHF | TGTGCCAGCAGTTCCAACAGGGGACGGAGCAATCAGCCCCAGCATTTT
TRBJ2-5 | - | TRBV19 | - | CASSISEWETQYF | TGTGCCAGTAGTATAAGCGAATGGGAGACCCAGTACTTC
TRBJ2-4 | - | TRBV20-1 | - | CSARDLGLDKNIQYF | TGCAGTGCTAGAGATTTGGGACTGGACAAAAACATTCAGTACTTC
TRBJ2-7 | - | TRBV15 | - | CATSRGNGPPEQYF | TGTGCCACCAGCAGAGGAAACGGTCCGCCCGAGCAGTACTTC